Following are 3 T cell receptor beta chains from one sample sequenced in a study of OX40 agonist ivuxolimab in advanced cancers. Measured with immunoSEQ multiplex PCR; TCRdb has only the in-frame clones, and not every one. The data show around 63,000 clones, over 75% seen once. The specimen comprised CD4+ or CD8+ T cells sorted from blood, sampled in a trial of the OX40 agonist ivuxolimab. These receptors originate from an adult with an advanced solid tumor such as melanoma, head and neck, liver or kidney cancer.

The chain combines TRBV7-9 with TRBJ2-3, with D uncertain. The CDR3 runs to 13 residues. CDR1 is SEHNR and CDR2 is FQNEAQ in the germline V gene (reference sequence). Trimming removed 6 bases from V and 0 bases from J, with 7 bases in between. The CDR3 loop is CASRPESTDTQYF. CDR3 bases: TGTGCCAGCAGACCCGAAAGCACAGATACGCAGTATTTT.

The rearrangement joins TRBV10-2 to TRBJ2-1; a possible D gene is TRBD1 (6 bases). The ends were cut back, 5 bases at V and 7 bases at J, with 15 bases in the middle. Germline-derived CDR1 and CDR2 are WSHSY and SAAADI. The CDR3 consists of 14 residues. The CDR3: CASSLSGAGNEQFF. CDR3 DNA sequence: TGCGCCAGCAGTTTGTCAGGGGCTGGGAATGAGCAGTTCTTC.

CDR3 sequence (DNA): TGTGCCAGCAGTGCGGGACAGGCCACCGAGCAGTACTTC. It yields the protein CASSAGQATEQYF. The chain joins TRBV6-4 to TRBJ2-7; 8 positions match TRBD1. This CDR3 comprises 13 residues. CDR1 is MRHNA, CDR2 SNTAGT, per germline. Unmatched junction bases numbered 5, after V lost 4 bases and J lost 6 bases.